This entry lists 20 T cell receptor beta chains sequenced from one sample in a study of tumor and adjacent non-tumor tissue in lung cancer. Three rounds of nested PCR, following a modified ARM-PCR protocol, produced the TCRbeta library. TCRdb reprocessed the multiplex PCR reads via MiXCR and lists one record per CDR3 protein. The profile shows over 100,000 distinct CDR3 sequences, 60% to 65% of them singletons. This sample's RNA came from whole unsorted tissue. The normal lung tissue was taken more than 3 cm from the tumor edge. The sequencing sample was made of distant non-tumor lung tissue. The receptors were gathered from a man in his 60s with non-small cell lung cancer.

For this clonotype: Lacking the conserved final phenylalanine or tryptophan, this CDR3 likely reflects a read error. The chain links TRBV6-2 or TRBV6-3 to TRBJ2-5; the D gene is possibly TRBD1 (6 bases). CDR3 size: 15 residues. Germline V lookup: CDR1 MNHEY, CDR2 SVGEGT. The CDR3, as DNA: TGTGCCAGCAGTTACTCGATACAGGGAATAGAGGCCCAGTACTTA. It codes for CASSYSIQGIEAQYL.

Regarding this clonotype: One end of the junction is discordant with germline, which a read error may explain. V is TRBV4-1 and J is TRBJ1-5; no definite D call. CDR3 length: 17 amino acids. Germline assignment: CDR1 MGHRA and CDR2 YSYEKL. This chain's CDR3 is CGSSQDLAELGNQPQHF. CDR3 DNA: TGCGGCAGCAGCCAAGATTTAGCAGAGTTGGGAAATCAGCCCCAGCATTTT.

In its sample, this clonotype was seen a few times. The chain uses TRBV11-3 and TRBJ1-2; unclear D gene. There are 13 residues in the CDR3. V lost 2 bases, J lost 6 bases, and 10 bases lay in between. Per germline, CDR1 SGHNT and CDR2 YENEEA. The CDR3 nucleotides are TGTGCCAGCAGCTTAACCGGGTCGGATGGCTACACCTTC. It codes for CASSLTGSDGYTF.

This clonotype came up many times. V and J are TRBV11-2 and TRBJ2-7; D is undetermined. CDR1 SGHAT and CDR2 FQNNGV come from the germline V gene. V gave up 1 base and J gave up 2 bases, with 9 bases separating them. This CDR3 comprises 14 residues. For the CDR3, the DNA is TGTGCCAGCAGCTTAGGAAAGTTTCCCTACGAGCAGTACTTC. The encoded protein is CASSLGKFPYEQYF.

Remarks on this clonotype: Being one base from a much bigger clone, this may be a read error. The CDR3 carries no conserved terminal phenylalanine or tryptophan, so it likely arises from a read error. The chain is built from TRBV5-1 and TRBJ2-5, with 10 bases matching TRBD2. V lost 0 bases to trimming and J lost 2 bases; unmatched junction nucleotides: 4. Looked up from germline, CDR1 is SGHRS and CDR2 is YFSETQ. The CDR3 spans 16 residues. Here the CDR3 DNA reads TGCGCCAGCAGCTTGGGTCGGACTAGCGGACAAGAGACCCAGTACCTC. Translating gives CASSLGRTSGQETQYL.

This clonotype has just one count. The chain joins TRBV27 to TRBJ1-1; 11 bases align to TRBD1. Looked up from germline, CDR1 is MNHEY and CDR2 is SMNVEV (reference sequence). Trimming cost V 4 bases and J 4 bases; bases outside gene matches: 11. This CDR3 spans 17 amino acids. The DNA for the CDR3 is TGTGCCAGCAGTTCCCTAGGACAGGGGGCGCGGGTCACTGAAGCTTTCTTT. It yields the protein CASSSLGQGARVTEAFF.

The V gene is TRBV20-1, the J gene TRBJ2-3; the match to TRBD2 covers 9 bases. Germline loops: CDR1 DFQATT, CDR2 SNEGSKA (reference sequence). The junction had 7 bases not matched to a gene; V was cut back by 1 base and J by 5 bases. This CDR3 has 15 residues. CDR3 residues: CSARVISGSEDTQYF. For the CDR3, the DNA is TGCAGTGCTAGAGTCATTAGCGGGAGTGAAGATACGCAGTATTTT.

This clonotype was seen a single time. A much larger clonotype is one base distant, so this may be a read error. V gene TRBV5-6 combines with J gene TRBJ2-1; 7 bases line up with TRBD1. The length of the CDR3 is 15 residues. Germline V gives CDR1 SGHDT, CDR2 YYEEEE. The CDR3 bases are TGTGGCAGCAGCTTGTACGACAGGGACTACAATGAGCAGTTCTTC. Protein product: CGSSLYDRDYNEQFF. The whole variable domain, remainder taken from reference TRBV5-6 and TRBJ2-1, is DAGVTQSPTHLIKTRGQQVTLRCSPKSGHDTVSWYQQALGQGPQFIFQYYEEEERQRGNFPDRFSGHQFPNYSSELNVNALLLGDSALYLCGSSLYDRDYNEQFFGPGTRLTVL.

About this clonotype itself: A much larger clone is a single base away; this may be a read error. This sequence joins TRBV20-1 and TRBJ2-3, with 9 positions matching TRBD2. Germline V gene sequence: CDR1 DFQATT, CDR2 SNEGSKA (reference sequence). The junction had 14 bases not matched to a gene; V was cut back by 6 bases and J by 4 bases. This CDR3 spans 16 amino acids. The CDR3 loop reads CSAIAFSGGPADTQYF. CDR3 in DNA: TGCAGTGCAATAGCCTTTAGCGGGGGCCCCGCAGATACGCAGTATTTT.

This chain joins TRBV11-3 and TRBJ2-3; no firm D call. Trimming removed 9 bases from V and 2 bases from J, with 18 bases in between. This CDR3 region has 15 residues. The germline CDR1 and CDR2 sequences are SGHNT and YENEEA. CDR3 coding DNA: TGTGCCAGTAGCCGGATAACCCTGGCCACAGATACGCAGTATTTT. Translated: CASSRITLATDTQYF.

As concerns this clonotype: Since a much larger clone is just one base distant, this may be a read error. CDR3 protein: CASSPTWSNYGYTF. The CDR3 DNA reads as TGTGCCAGCAGTCCGACATGGTCAAACTATGGCTACACCTTC. This sequence joins TRBV28 and TRBJ1-2, with no clear D. CDR3 size: 14 residues. Germline loops: CDR1 MDHEN, CDR2 SYDVKM. The germline V and J ends were trimmed by 5 bases and 2 bases, with 12 bases remaining between them.

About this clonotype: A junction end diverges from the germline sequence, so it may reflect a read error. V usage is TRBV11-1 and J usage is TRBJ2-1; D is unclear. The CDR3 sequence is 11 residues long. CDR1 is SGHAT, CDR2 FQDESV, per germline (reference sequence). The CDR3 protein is CTSSPENEQFF. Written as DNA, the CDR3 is TGTACCAGCAGTCCCGAAAATGAGCAGTTCTTC.

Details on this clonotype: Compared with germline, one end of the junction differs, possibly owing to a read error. The CDR3 reads CTSSTELAGEASYEQYF. The DNA of the CDR3 is TGTACCAGCAGCACGGAACTAGCAGGTGAGGCTTCCTACGAGCAGTACTTC. The chain combines TRBV11-2 with TRBJ2-7, with a possible D match to TRBD2 (6 bases). The CDR3 is 17 residues long. Germline loops: CDR1 SGHAT, CDR2 FQNNGV. Filled out from reference TRBV11-2 and TRBJ2-7, the complete variable domain reads EAGVAQSPRYKIIEKRQSVAFWCNPISGHATLYWYQQILGQGPKLLIQFQNNGVVDDSQLPKDRFSAERLKGVDSTLKIQPAKLEDSAVYLCTSSTELAGEASYEQYFGPGTRLTVT.

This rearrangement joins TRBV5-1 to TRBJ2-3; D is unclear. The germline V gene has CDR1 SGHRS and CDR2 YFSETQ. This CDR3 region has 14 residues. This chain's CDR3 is CVNSLLSVTDTQYF. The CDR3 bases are TGCGTCAACAGCTTGTTGTCAGTTACAGATACGCAGTATTTT.

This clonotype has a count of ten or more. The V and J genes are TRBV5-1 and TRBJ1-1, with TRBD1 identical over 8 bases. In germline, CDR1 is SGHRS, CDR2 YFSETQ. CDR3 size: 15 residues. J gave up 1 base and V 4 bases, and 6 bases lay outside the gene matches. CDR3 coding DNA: TGCGCCAGCAGCGCAGGGGGCTCGGGGAACACTGAAGCTTTCTTT. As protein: CASSAGGSGNTEAFF.

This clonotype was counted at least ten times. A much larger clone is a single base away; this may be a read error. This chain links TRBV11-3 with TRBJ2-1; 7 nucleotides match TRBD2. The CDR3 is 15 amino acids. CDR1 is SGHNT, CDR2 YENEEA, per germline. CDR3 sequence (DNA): TGTGCCAGCAGCCCCAGCGGGATGGGCTACATTGAGCAGTTCTTC. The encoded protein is CASSPSGMGYIEQFF. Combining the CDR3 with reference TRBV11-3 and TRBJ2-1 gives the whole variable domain EAGVVQSPRYKIIEKKQPVAFWCNPISGHNTLYWYLQNLGQGPELLIRYENEEAVDDSQLPKDRFSAERLKGVDSTLKIQPAELGDSAVYLCASSPSGMGYIEQFFGPGTRLTVL.

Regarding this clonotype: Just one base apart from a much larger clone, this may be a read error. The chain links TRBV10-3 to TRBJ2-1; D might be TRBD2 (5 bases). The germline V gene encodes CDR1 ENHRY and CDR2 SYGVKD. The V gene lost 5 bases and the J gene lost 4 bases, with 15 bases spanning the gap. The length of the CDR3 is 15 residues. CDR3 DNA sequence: TGTGCCATCAGTTCTAGCAAGCTGATTTACAATGAGCAGTTCTTC. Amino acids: CAISSSKLIYNEQFF.

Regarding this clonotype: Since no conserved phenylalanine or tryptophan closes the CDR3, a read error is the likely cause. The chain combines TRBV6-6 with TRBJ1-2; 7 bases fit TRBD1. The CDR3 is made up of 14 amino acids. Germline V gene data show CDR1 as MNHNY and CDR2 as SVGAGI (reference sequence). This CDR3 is CAGSWGQPNYGYTL. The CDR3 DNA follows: TGTGCCGGCAGTTGGGGACAGCCTAACTATGGCTACACCTTA.

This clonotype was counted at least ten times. CDR3 amino acids: CASSFGSGGSYEQYF. The DNA for the CDR3 is TGTGCCAGCAGTTTCGGAAGTGGAGGATCCTACGAGCAGTACTTC. V usage is TRBV6-5 and J usage is TRBJ2-7, with D possibly being TRBD2 (5 bases). Germline CDR1 and CDR2: MNHEY and SVGAGI. This CDR3 has 15 amino acids. Trimming left V 4 bases short and J 1 base short, with 14 bases between.

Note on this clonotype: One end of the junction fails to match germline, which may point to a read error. CDR3 DNA: TGTGTCTGGAGTCCGTACAGAAACACTGAAGCTTTCTTT. Translated: CVWSPYRNTEAFF. V and J are TRBV30 and TRBJ1-1, with unresolved D. Germline assignment: CDR1 GTSNPN and CDR2 SVGIG (reference sequence). This CDR3 is 13 amino acids long. Based on the CDR3 plus reference TRBV30 and TRBJ1-1, the full variable domain is SQTIHQWPATLVQPVGSPLSLECTVEGTSNPNLYWYRQAAGRGLQLLFYSVGIGQISSEVPQNLSASRPQDRQFILSSKKLLLSDSGFYLCVWSPYRNTEAFFGQGTRLTVV.